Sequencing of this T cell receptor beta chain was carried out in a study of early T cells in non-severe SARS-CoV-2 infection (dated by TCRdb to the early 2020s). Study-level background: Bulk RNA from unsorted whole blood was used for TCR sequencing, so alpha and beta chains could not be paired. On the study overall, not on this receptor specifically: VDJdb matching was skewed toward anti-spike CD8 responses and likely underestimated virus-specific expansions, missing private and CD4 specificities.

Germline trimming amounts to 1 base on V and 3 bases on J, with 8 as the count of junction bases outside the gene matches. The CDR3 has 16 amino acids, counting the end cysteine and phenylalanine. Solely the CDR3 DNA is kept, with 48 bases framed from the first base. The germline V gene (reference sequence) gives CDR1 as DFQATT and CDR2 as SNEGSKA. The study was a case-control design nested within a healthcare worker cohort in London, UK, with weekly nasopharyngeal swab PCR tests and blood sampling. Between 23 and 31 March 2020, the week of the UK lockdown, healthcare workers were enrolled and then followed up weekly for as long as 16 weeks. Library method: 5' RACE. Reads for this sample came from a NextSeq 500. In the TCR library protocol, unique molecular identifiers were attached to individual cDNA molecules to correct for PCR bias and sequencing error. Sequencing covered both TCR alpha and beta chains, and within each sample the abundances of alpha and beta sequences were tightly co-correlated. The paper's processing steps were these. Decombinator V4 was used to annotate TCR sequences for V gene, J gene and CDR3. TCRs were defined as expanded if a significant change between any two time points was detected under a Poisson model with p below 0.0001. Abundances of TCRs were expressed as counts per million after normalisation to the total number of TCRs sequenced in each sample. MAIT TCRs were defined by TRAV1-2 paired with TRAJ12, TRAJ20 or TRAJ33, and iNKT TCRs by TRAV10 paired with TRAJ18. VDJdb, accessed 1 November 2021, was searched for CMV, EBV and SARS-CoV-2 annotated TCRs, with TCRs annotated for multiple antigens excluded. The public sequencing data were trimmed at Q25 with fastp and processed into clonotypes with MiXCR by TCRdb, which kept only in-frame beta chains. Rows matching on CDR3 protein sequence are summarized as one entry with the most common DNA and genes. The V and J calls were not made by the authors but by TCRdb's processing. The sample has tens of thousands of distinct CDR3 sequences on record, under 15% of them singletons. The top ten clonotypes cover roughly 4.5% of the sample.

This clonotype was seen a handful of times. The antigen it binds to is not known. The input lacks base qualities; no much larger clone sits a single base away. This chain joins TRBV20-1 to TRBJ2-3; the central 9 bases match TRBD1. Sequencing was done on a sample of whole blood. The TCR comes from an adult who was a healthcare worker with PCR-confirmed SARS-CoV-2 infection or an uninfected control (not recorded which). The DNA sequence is TGCAGTGCTAGAGCAACCGGGACAGGGAGAACAGATACGCAGTATTTT. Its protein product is CSARATGTGRTDTQYF.